A single sample gave rise to the 13 T cell receptor beta chains below, sequenced in a study of graft-versus-host responses after intestinal transplantation. TCRdb's table, derived via immunoSEQ multiplex PCR, lists solely in-frame clones and lacks some. The sample shows roughly 99,000 clones, around 93% of them seen only once. No antigen is known for these receptors. This specimen was unstimulated CD8+ T cells sorted from spleen or lymph node cells, taken before transplant. All receptors come from a human donor who was the organ donor for an intestinal transplant.

The V and J genes are TRBV6-5 and TRBJ1-2; no definite D call. Looked up from germline, CDR1 is MNHEY and CDR2 is SVGAGI. This CDR3 is built from 13 residues. V lost 5 bases, J lost 9 bases, and 16 bases lay in between. The CDR3 protein is CASSTGFPDSYTF. CDR3 bases: TGTGCCAGCAGTACTGGTTTTCCTGACAGCTACACCTTC.

The rearrangement links TRBV2 to TRBJ1-2; tentatively, D is TRBD1 (5 bases). V lost 9 bases and J lost 1, with 15 bases in between. The CDR3 consists of 14 residues. Germline lookup yields CDR1 SNHLY and CDR2 FYNNEI. CDR3 protein: CARRQGSHNYGYTF. CDR3 nucleotide sequence: TGTGCCAGACGTCAGGGATCGCATAACTATGGCTACACCTTC.

The J gene is TRBJ1-2, the V gene TRBV2; tentatively, D is TRBD1 (5 bases). The CDR3 spans 14 residues. Per germline, CDR1 SNHLY and CDR2 FYNNEI. V was shortened by 8 bases and J by 2 bases, with 15 bases between the two germline ends. CDR3 sequence reads: CASVPQTENYGYTF. For the CDR3, the DNA is TGTGCCAGCGTTCCACAGACAGAAAACTATGGCTACACCTTC. The full variable domain, its missing parts supplied by reference TRBV2 and TRBJ1-2, is EPEVTQTPSHQVTQMGQEVILRCVPISNHLYFYWYRQILGQKVEFLVSFYNNEISEKSEIFDDQFSVERPDGSNFTLKIRSTKLEDSAMYFCASVPQTENYGYTFGSGTRLTVV.

The chain uses TRBV20-1 and TRBJ2-7, with D uncertain. The CDR3 covers 11 residues. Germline V gives CDR1 DFQATT, CDR2 SNEGSKA (reference sequence). With 3 bases removed from V and 7 bases from J, the gap between germline ends came to 10 bases. For the CDR3, the DNA is TGCAGTGCTAGGGGCAGTAGTGAGCAGTACTTC. This translates into CSARGSSEQYF.

The genes are TRBV9 and TRBJ1-6; D is perhaps TRBD1 (5 bases). The CDR3 loop spans 17 amino acids. Trimming pared 4 bases from V and 0 bases from J, leaving 14 bases between. CDR1 SGDLS and CDR2 YYNGEE come from the germline V gene. This CDR3 reads CASSLGETASYNSPLHF. The CDR3 region has the DNA TGTGCCAGCAGCCTCGGAGAGACAGCCTCCTATAATTCACCCCTCCACTTT.

The chain links TRBV15 to TRBJ2-2; D uncertain. In germline, CDR1 is LNHNV, CDR2 YYDKDF (reference sequence). V was clipped by 0 bases and J by 5 bases, with 7 bases between them. CDR3 length equals 14 residues. The CDR3 here is CATSRDLSTGELFF. The CDR3 DNA follows: TGTGCCACCAGCAGAGATCTATCGACCGGGGAGCTGTTTTTT.

V gene TRBV30 combines with J gene TRBJ2-5, with D unclear. Germline V gene data show CDR1 as GTSNPN and CDR2 as SVGIG (reference sequence). V gave up 2 bases and J gave up 0 bases, with 7 bases separating them. This CDR3 comprises 13 residues. CDR3 region: CAWSLQDQETQYF. CDR3 sequence (DNA): TGTGCCTGGAGTCTTCAGGACCAAGAGACCCAGTACTTC.

J is TRBJ2-1 and V is TRBV28, with 9 nucleotides matching TRBD1. J was trimmed by 8 bases and V by 7 bases; bases with no gene match: 12. The germline V gene encodes CDR1 MDHEN and CDR2 SYDVKM. This CDR3 has 15 residues. The CDR3 nucleotides are TGTGCCAGCAATACAGGACAGGGGTTTTGGGATGAGCAGTTCTTC. Its protein product is CASNTGQGFWDEQFF.

This sequence joins TRBV10-3 and TRBJ2-1, with a possible D match to TRBD2 (5 bases). Germline loops: CDR1 ENHRY, CDR2 SYGVKD. Trimming pared 3 bases from V and 5 bases from J, leaving 11 bases between. This CDR3 is 14 amino acids long. CDR3 sequence reads: CAISEIDGNNEQFF. Here the CDR3 DNA reads TGTGCCATCAGTGAAATAGACGGGAACAATGAGCAGTTCTTC.

The V call is TRBV2, the J call TRBJ2-7; maybe TRBD1 (6 bases). V dropped 3 bases and J dropped 2 bases, with 8 bases sitting between them. The CDR3 extends over 13 amino acids. The germline V gene encodes CDR1 SNHLY and CDR2 FYNNEI. CDR3 nucleotides: TGTGCCAGCAGTGAGGGGGCCCCCTACGAGCAGTACTTC. Its protein is CASSEGAPYEQYF. The entire variable domain, with the rest obtained from reference TRBV2 and TRBJ2-7, is as follows: EPEVTQTPSHQVTQMGQEVILRCVPISNHLYFYWYRQILGQKVEFLVSFYNNEISEKSEIFDDQFSVERPDGSNFTLKIRSTKLEDSAMYFCASSEGAPYEQYFGPGTRLTVT.

The chain joins TRBV6-4 to TRBJ2-5; D possibly corresponds to TRBD2 (5 bases). The CDR3 is 13 residues long. CDR1 is MRHNA, CDR2 SNTAGT, per germline. Trimming removed 6 bases from V and 3 bases from J, with 11 bases in between. The CDR3 loop is CASSPGAEETQYF. Here the CDR3 DNA reads TGTGCCAGCAGCCCTGGAGCGGAAGAGACCCAGTACTTC.

V and J are TRBV10-3 and TRBJ1-2; 10 bases are shared with TRBD1. CDR3 size: 14 residues. The germline V gene has CDR1 ENHRY and CDR2 SYGVKD. The junction had 5 bases not matched to a gene; V was cut back by 2 bases and J by 8 bases. The DNA of the CDR3 is TGTGCCATCAGTGAGCCCGACAGGGGGCAGGGCTACACCTTC. Translated: CAISEPDRGQGYTF.

V gene TRBV11-2 combines with J gene TRBJ1-2, with TRBD1 matching 7 bases. Trimming cost V 1 base and J 4 bases; bases outside gene matches: 6. CDR3 size: 15 residues. Germline-derived CDR1 and CDR2 are SGHAT and FQNNGV. The chain's CDR3 is CASSLVPGQFYGYTF. CDR3 DNA: TGTGCCAGCAGCTTAGTTCCGGGACAGTTCTATGGCTACACCTTC.